These 27 T cell receptor beta chains were sequenced from one sample in a study of T-cell reconstitution after alpha-beta-depleted transplantation in children. Unique molecular identifiers were incorporated during preparation of the TCRbeta library. Via MiXCR, TCRdb re-called the PCR reads, giving one row per CDR3 protein. The sample lists a few hundred thousand distinct CDR3 sequences, over 9.5% occurring once. Here the sequenced sample was PBMCs, taken before TCRalphabeta/CD19-depleted stem cell transplant. The receptors shown here come from a boy younger than two with acute myeloid leukemia, due to receive a stem cell transplant.

This clonotype was counted ten times or more. The V gene is TRBV27, the J gene TRBJ2-7, with 11 bases matching TRBD2. The CDR3 spans 13 residues. The V gene's germline CDR1 is MNHEY and CDR2 SMNVEV (reference sequence). V was pared by 5 bases and J by 6 bases, with 3 bases of the junction left unmatched. CDR3: CASSRLAGSEQYF. In DNA form, the CDR3 reads TGTGCCAGCAGTAGACTAGCGGGGTCCGAGCAGTACTTC.

This clonotype was observed a few times. This chain connects TRBV3-1 to TRBJ2-3; 8 bases map to TRBD2. Germline V gene sequence: CDR1 LGHDT, CDR2 YNNKEL (reference sequence). The V and J ends lost 4 bases and 5 bases, in that order; junction bases with no gene match: 11. The CDR3 runs to 16 residues. CDR3 residues: CASSRPFSGVGDTQYF. CDR3 DNA sequence: TGTGCCAGCAGCCGCCCCTTTAGCGGGGTAGGAGATACGCAGTATTTT.

This clonotype appeared many times. The rearrangement uses TRBV6-1 and TRBJ2-5; TRBD1 is a possible D gene (5 bases). The CDR3 is 14 amino acids. Germline CDR1 is MNHNS and CDR2 is SASEGT. V was pared by 0 bases and J by 4 bases, with 9 bases between. The CDR3 DNA follows: TGTGCCAGCAGTGAAGCGTGGCAGGGAGAGACCCAGTACTTC. Translating it yields CASSEAWQGETQYF.

In this sample, this clonotype turned up many times. DNA of the CDR3: TGCGCCAGCAGCCAGGGACTGCCTGGGGAGACAGATACGCAGTATTTT. It specifies CASSQGLPGETDTQYF. The chain joins TRBV5-1 to TRBJ2-3; D may be TRBD2 (6 bases). CDR1 and CDR2 from the germline V gene are SGHRS and YFSETQ. The CDR3 is made up of 16 amino acids. The V end was cut by 4 bases, the J end by 3 bases, with 18 bases between.

This clonotype has ten or more counts. The chain is built from TRBV27 and TRBJ2-7; 9 bases are shared with TRBD1. Germline trimming cut 5 bases from V and 1 base from J; bases unmatched to any gene: 6. Per germline, CDR1 MNHEY and CDR2 SMNVEV (reference sequence). The CDR3 has 15 residues. The CDR3 spells CASSHGDRVSYEQYF. CDR3 sequence (DNA): TGTGCCAGCAGTCATGGGGACAGGGTGTCCTACGAGCAGTACTTC.

The sample holds many counts of this clonotype. The chain combines TRBV5-1 with TRBJ2-6; the D gene is possibly TRBD1 (5 bases). Trimming took off 3 bases at V and 0 bases at J, with 13 bases between the two ends. Looked up from germline, CDR1 is SGHRS and CDR2 is YFSETQ. The CDR3 spans 17 residues. DNA for the CDR3: TGCGCCAGCAGCTACGGCTGGGGCGGCTCTGGGGCCAACGTCCTGACTTTC. Translated: CASSYGWGGSGANVLTF.

The sample holds many counts of this clonotype. The rearrangement uses TRBV7-2 and TRBJ2-7, with D unresolved. Germline CDR1 is SGHTA and CDR2 is FQGNSA. V lost 0 bases, J lost 5 bases, and 11 bases lay in between. The CDR3 spans 14 residues. For the CDR3, the DNA is TGTGCCAGCAGCTTAGCTCTGGCGTCCGACGAGCAGTACTTC. As protein: CASSLALASDEQYF.

CDR3 sequence (DNA): TGTGCCAGCAGCTTCCAACTGGGAGCCTACGAGCAGTACTTC. It codes for CASSFQLGAYEQYF. V and J are TRBV13 and TRBJ2-7, with D possibly being TRBD2 (5 bases). Germline V gene data show CDR1 as PRHDT and CDR2 as FYEKMQ (reference sequence). The CDR3 spans 14 residues. V lost 3 bases to trimming and J lost 2 bases, with 11 bases between them.

This clonotype was seen more than once but under ten times. Just one base apart from a much larger clone, this may be a read error. This sequence joins TRBV7-2 and TRBJ2-3, with D hard to call. The germline V gene encodes CDR1 SGHTA and CDR2 FQGNSA. V was trimmed by 8 bases and J by 0 bases, leaving 15 bases between them. The CDR3 has 15 residues. CDR3 nucleotide sequence: TGTGCCAGCCGGACGGTAGCATCTAGCACAGATACGCAGTATTTT. As protein: CASRTVASSTDTQYF.

The chain has TRBV11-2 and TRBJ1-5; TRBD1 agrees at 8 bases. CDR1 SGHAT and CDR2 FQNNGV come from the germline V gene. J lost 4 bases, V lost 1 base, and 3 bases had no gene match. This CDR3 spans 15 amino acids. As DNA, the CDR3 is TGTGCCAGCAGCTTAGGGGGACAGGAGAATCAGCCCCAGCATTTT. Amino acids: CASSLGGQENQPQHF.

The gene calls are TRBV10-3 and TRBJ1-1, with no clear D. V was cut by 11 bases and J by 0 bases, with 13 bases left in between. The CDR3 is made up of 13 amino acids. In germline, CDR1 is ENHRY, CDR2 SYGVKD. The CDR3 region is CASSKDVNTEAFF. CDR3 nucleotides: TGTGCCTCCTCGAAGGACGTGAACACTGAAGCTTTCTTT.

Note on this clonotype: A much larger clone is a single base away; this may be a read error. The chain uses TRBV7-9 and TRBJ2-2; TRBD1 or TRBD2 may be the D gene (5 bases each). This CDR3 has 15 residues. Deletions cut 5 bases from V and 4 bases from J, with 14 bases between. CDR1 and CDR2 (germline): SEHNR, FQNEAQ (reference sequence). CDR3 DNA sequence: TGTGCCAGCAGCCCCGGGACCAGGGCCACCGGGGAGCTGTTTTTT. Translated: CASSPGTRATGELFF.

In its sample, this clonotype was seen many times. The chain joins TRBV28 to TRBJ2-7, with 7 nucleotides matching TRBD1. This CDR3 spans 15 amino acids. CDR1 and CDR2 from the germline V gene are MDHEN and SYDVKM. The junction had 19 bases not matched to a gene; V was cut back by 7 bases and J by 10 bases. The CDR3, as DNA: TGTGCCAGCATCCACTCGACGGCCGGGACAGCCGAACAGTACTTC. It yields the protein CASIHSTAGTAEQYF.

This clonotype was counted a few times. V and J are TRBV28 and TRBJ2-4; TRBD2 might be the D (7 bases). V lost 7 bases, J lost 1 base, and 17 bases lay in between. In germline, CDR1 is MDHEN, CDR2 SYDVKM. This CDR3 is 16 amino acids long. CDR3 DNA: TGTGCCAGCACATTCTGGGGGGGGCTCGCCAAAAACATTCAGTACTTC. It translates to CASTFWGGLAKNIQYF.

This clonotype was seen only a few times. The rearrangement links TRBV6-2 or TRBV6-3 to TRBJ1-3; the match to TRBD1 covers 9 bases. The V and J ends lost 7 bases and 2 bases, in that order; junction bases with no gene match: 3. Germline values: CDR1 MNHEY, CDR2 SVGEGT. The CDR3 runs to 14 residues. CDR3 DNA sequence: TGTGCCAGCACCCGGGACAGGGCTGGAAACACCATATATTTT. Translating it yields CASTRDRAGNTIYF.

A note on this clonotype: A junction boundary mismatches the germline segment, possibly from a read error. The genes are TRBV7-2 and TRBJ1-2; D call uncertain. Germline values: CDR1 SGHTA, CDR2 FQGNSA. CDR3 length: 14 residues. Written as DNA, the CDR3 is TGTGCCGGCAGCTTTTTGGGAGGCGGTGATGGCTACACCTTC. Amino acid sequence: CAGSFLGGGDGYTF.

The table lists this clonotype with many counts. The rearrangement uses TRBV5-1 and TRBJ2-2, with TRBD1 matching 9 bases. Germline V CDR1 and CDR2: SGHRS, YFSETQ. J lost 7 bases, V lost 2 bases, and 6 bases had no gene match. This CDR3 spans 15 amino acids. The CDR3 DNA follows: TGCGCCAGCAGCTTTTGGACAGGGGTCGGCGGGGAGCTGTTTTTT. Its translation: CASSFWTGVGGELFF.

This clonotype was seen only a few times. V usage is TRBV7-8 and J usage is TRBJ2-1, with D possibly called TRBD1 or TRBD2 (5 bases each). V was pared by 1 base and J by 5 bases, with 18 bases between. Germline loops: CDR1 SGHVS, CDR2 FQNEAQ. CDR3 length equals 17 residues. CDR3 region: CASSLGVWGNLDNEQFF. CDR3 bases: TGTGCCAGCAGCTTAGGGGTATGGGGGAACCTCGACAATGAGCAGTTCTTC. Full variable domain (missing parts from reference TRBV7-8 and TRBJ2-1): GAGVSQSPRYKVAKRGQDVALRCDPISGHVSLFWYQQALGQGPEFLTYFQNEAQLDKSGLPSDRFFAERPEGSVSTLKIQRTQQEDSAVYLCASSLGVWGNLDNEQFFGPGTRLTVL.

The sample holds many counts of this clonotype. The chain links TRBV5-5 to TRBJ2-1; TRBD1 matches at 12 bases. The CDR3 loop spans 15 amino acids. Germline CDR1 SGHKS, CDR2 YYEKEE (reference sequence). V lost 2 bases, J lost 8 bases, and 5 bases stayed unmatched. The CDR3 sequence: CASSFTGTGGHEQFF. In DNA form, the CDR3 reads TGTGCCAGCAGCTTCACCGGGACAGGGGGCCATGAGCAGTTCTTC. The variable domain in full, completed from reference TRBV5-5 and TRBJ2-1, reads DAGVTQSPTHLIKTRGQQVTLRCSPISGHKSVSWYQQVLGQGPQFIFQYYEKEERGRGNFPDRFSARQFPNYSSELNVNALLLGDSALYLCASSFTGTGGHEQFFGPGTRLTVL.

This clonotype was recorded many times. The chain employs TRBV12-3 or TRBV12-4 and TRBJ2-2, with 15 bases aligning to TRBD2. The CDR3 is made up of 17 amino acids. V trimming: 4 bases; J trimming: 6 bases; junction bases outside the gene matches: 6. The CDR3 sequence is CASSSWTSGRAAGELFF. CDR3 nucleotides: TGTGCCAGCAGTTCCTGGACTAGCGGGAGGGCCGCCGGGGAGCTGTTTTTT.

At least ten counts were recorded for this clonotype. The chain recombines TRBV12-3 or TRBV12-4 with TRBJ2-4; 11 bases map to TRBD2. The CDR3 runs to 17 residues. The trim removed 5 bases at V and 2 bases at J, leaving 8 bases unmatched. CDR3 residues: CASSRAGTSGSKNIQYF. In DNA, the CDR3 is TGTGCCAGCAGTAGGGCCGGGACTAGCGGCTCCAAAAACATTCAGTACTTC.

This clonotype was recorded many times. The V gene is TRBV5-5, the J gene TRBJ2-7, with D unresolved. The V gene lost 3 bases and the J gene lost 3 bases, with 4 bases spanning the gap. The germline V gene encodes CDR1 SGHKS and CDR2 YYEKEE (reference sequence). The CDR3 covers 11 residues. The CDR3 DNA sequence: TGTGCCAGCAGCTACCGCTACGAGCAGTACTTC. Amino acids: CASSYRYEQYF.

This clonotype was counted ten times or more. This sequence joins TRBV9 and TRBJ2-2, with 8 bases lining up with TRBD2. Germline CDR1 is SGDLS and CDR2 is YYNGEE. The CDR3 consists of 16 residues. With V trimmed by 0 bases and J by 4 bases, 5 bases remained unmatched. The CDR3 loop is CASSVATGGITGELFF. As DNA, the CDR3 is TGTGCCAGCAGCGTAGCTACGGGAGGGATCACCGGGGAGCTGTTTTTT.

This clonotype was detected many times. V gene TRBV7-6 combines with J gene TRBJ1-6; D unclear. Germline V gene data show CDR1 as SGHVS and CDR2 as FNYEAQ. Trimming stripped 0 bases from V and 0 bases from J, with 12 bases between. The CDR3 covers 18 residues. CDR3 in DNA: TGTGCCAGCAGCTTAGCGTACAGAGATAGCTCCTATAATTCACCCCTCCACTTT. Its protein is CASSLAYRDSSYNSPLHF.

The chain couples TRBV2 to TRBJ2-3, with a possible D match to TRBD1 (5 bases). The germline V gene has CDR1 SNHLY and CDR2 FYNNEI. The CDR3 loop spans 15 amino acids. Trimming removed 8 bases from V and 6 bases from J, with 21 bases in between. The CDR3: CASPRRPGLVDTQYF. CDR3 nucleotide sequence: TGTGCCAGCCCCCGAAGGCCAGGGCTGGTGGATACGCAGTATTTT.

The table lists this clonotype with many counts. The V gene is TRBV5-5, the J gene TRBJ1-2; no clear D gene. V lost 2 bases and J lost 4, with 15 bases in between. Germline CDR1 SGHKS, CDR2 YYEKEE (reference sequence). The CDR3 is 15 amino acids. For the CDR3, the DNA is TGTGCCAGCAGCTTCGGAGGACTAAACTCCTATGGCTACACCTTC. Protein sequence: CASSFGGLNSYGYTF.

The chain combines TRBV7-2 with TRBJ1-1, with D tentatively TRBD1 (6 bases). CDR3 size: 14 residues. V lost 4 bases and J lost 4, with 13 bases in between. Germline CDR1 reads SGHTA; CDR2 reads FQGNSA. The CDR3 nucleotides are TGTGCCAGCAGCTCCGAGGCAGGGGCCACTGAAGCTTTCTTT. This sequence encodes CASSSEAGATEAFF.